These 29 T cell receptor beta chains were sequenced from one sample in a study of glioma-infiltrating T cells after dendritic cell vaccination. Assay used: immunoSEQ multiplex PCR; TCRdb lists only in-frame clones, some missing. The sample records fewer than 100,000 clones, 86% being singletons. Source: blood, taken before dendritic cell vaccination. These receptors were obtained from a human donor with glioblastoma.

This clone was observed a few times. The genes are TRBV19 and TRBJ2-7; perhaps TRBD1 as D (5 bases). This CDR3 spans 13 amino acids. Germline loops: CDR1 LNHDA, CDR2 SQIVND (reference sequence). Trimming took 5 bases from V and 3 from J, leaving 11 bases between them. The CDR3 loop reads CASSPGPYYEQYF. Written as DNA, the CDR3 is TGTGCCAGTAGTCCAGGGCCCTACTACGAGCAGTACTTC. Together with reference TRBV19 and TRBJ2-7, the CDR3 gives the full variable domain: DGGITQSPKYLFRKEGQNVTLSCEQNLNHDAMYWYRQDPGQGLRLIYYSQIVNDFQKGDIAEGYSVSREKKESFPLTVTSAQKNPTAFYLCASSPGPYYEQYFGPGTRLTVT.

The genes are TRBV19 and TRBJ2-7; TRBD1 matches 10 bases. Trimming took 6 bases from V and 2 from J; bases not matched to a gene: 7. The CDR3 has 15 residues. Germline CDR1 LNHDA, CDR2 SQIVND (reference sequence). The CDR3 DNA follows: TGTGCCAGTAGACGGGGGACAGGGGATACCTACGAGCAGTACTTC. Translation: CASRRGTGDTYEQYF.

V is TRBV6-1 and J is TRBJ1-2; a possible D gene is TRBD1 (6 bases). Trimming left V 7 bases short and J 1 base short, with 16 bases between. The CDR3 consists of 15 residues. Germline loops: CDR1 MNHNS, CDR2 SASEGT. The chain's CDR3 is CASNPDSTHNYGYTF. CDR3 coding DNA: TGTGCCAGCAACCCGGACAGCACGCATAACTATGGCTACACCTTC.

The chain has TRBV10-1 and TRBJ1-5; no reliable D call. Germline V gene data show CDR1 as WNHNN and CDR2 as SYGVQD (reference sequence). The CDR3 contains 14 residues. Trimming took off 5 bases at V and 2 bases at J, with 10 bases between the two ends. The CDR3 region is CASSFEGGNQPQHF. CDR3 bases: TGCGCCAGCAGTTTTGAAGGAGGCAATCAGCCCCAGCATTTT.

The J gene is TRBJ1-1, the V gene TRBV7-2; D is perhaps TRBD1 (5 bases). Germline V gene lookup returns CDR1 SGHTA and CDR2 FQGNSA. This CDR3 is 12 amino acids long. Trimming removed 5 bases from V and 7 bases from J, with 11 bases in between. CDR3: CASSPTRVEAFF. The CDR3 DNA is TGTGCCAGCAGCCCCACCAGGGTTGAAGCTTTCTTT.

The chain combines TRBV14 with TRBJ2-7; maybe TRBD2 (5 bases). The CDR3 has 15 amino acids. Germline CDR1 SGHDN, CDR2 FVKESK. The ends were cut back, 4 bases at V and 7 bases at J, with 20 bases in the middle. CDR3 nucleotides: TGTGCCAGCAGCCGAGGGTCCGTCCCTAATGGGGAGCAGTACTTC. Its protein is CASSRGSVPNGEQYF.

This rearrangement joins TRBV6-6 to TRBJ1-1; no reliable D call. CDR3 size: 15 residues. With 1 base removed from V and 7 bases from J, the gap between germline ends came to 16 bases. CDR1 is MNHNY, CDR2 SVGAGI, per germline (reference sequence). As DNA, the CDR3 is TGTGCCAGCAGTTACTTGGTGGGCTTTGAGGGTGAAGCTTTCTTT. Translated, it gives CASSYLVGFEGEAFF.

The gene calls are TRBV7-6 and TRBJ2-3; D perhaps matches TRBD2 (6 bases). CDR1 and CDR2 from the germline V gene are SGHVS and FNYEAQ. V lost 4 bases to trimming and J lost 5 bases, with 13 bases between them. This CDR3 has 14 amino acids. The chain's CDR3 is CASSSTRGGDTQYF. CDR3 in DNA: TGTGCCAGCAGCTCGACTAGGGGTGGAGATACGCAGTATTTT.

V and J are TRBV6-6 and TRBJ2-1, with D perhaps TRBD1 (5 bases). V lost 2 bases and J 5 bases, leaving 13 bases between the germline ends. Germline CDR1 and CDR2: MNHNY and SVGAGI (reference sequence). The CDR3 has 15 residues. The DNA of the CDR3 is TGTGCCAGCAGTTACCCCCCCTCGACAGACAATGAGCAGTTCTTC. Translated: CASSYPPSTDNEQFF.

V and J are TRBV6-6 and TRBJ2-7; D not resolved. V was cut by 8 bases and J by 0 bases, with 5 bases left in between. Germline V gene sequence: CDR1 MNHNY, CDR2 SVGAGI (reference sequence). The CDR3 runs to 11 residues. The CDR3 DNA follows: TGTGCCAGCGGCGGCTCCTACGAGCAGTACTTC. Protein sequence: CASGGSYEQYF.

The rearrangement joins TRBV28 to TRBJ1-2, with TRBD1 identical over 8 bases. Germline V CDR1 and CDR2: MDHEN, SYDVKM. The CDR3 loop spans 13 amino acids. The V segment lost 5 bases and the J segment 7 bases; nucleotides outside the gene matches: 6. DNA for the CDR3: TGTGCCAGCAGTCCCATAGGACAGGGTGGCTACACCTTC. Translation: CASSPIGQGGYTF.

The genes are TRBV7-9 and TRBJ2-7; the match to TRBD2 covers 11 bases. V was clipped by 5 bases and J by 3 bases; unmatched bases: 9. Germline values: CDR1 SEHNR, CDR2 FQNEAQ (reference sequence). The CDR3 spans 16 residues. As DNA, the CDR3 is TGTGCCAGCAGCACCATACTAGCGGGAGTTCTCTACGAGCAGTACTTC. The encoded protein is CASSTILAGVLYEQYF.

The CDR3 nucleotides read TGTGCCACCAGCAGAGACCCAGACACAAATTATGGCTACACCTTC. Translation: CATSRDPDTNYGYTF. The chain carries TRBV15 and TRBJ1-2; D uncertain. CDR3 length: 15 amino acids. Germline CDR1 is LNHNV and CDR2 is YYDKDF (reference sequence). Trimming stripped 0 bases from V and 5 bases from J, with 13 bases between.

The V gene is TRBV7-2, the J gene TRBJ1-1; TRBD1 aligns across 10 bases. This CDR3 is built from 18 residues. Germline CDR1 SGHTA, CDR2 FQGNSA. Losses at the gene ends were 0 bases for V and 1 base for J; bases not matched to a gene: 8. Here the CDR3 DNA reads TGTGCCAGCAGCTTAGCGGGACAGGGGCGGTGGAGGAACACTGAAGCTTTCTTT. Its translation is CASSLAGQGRWRNTEAFF. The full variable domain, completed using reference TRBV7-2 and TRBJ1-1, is GAGVSQSPSNKVTEKGKDVELRCDPISGHTALYWYRQSLGQGLEFLIYFQGNSAPDKSGLPSDRFSAERTGGSVSTLTIQRTQQEDSAVYLCASSLAGQGRWRNTEAFFGQGTRLTVV.

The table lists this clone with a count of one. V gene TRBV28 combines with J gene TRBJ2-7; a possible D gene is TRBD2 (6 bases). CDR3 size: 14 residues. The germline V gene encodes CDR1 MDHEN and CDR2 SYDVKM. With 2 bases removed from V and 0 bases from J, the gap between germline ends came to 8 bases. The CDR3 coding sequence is TGTGCCAGCAGTTTAGCGGGAAACTCCTACGAGCAGTACTTC. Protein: CASSLAGNSYEQYF.

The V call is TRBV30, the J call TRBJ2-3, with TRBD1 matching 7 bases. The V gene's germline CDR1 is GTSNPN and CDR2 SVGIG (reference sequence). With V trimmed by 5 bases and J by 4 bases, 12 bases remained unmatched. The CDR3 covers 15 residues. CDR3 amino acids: CAWDEGDSSPDTQYF. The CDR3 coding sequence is TGTGCCTGGGACGAAGGGGACAGCTCCCCAGATACGCAGTATTTT.

The CDR3 region is CASSLAPGYNYGYTF. In DNA form, the CDR3 reads TGTGCCAGCAGCTTAGCGCCAGGATATAACTATGGCTACACCTTC. This chain joins TRBV7-2 and TRBJ1-2; D gene uncertain. The CDR3 sequence is 15 residues long. Germline V gives CDR1 SGHTA, CDR2 FQGNSA. V was clipped by 0 bases and J by 1 base, with 9 bases between them.

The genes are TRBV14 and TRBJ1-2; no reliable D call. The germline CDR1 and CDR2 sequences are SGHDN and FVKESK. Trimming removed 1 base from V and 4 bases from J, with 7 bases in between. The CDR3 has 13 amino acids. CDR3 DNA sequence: TGTGCCAGCAGCCAAGTGCTGAGCTATGGCTACACCTTC. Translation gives CASSQVLSYGYTF.

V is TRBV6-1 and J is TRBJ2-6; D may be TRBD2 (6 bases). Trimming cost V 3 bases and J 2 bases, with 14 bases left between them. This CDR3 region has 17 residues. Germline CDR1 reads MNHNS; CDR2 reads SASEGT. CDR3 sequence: CASSEGWRGAGANVLTF. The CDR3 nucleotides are TGTGCCAGCAGTGAGGGTTGGAGGGGCGCTGGGGCCAACGTCCTGACTTTC.

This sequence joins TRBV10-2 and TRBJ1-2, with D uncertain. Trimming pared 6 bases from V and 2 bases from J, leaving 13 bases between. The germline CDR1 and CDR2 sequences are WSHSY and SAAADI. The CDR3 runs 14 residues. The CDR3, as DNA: TGCGCCAGCAGGCTGGGGAGAAAGAACTATGGCTACACCTTC. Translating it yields CASRLGRKNYGYTF.

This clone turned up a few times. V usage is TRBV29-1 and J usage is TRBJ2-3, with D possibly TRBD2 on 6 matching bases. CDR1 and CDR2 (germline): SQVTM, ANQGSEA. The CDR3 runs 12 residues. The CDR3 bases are TGCACCGCCTCGGGAGTCACAGATACGCAGTATTTT. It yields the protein CTASGVTDTQYF.

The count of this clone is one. The CDR3 loop reads CASSYRRGDTQYF. The CDR3 DNA reads TGTGCCAGCAGTTACCGCCGAGGTGATACGCAGTATTTT. This chain links TRBV6-5 with TRBJ2-3; D not resolved. The germline gives CDR1 MNHEY, CDR2 SVGAGI. The CDR3 runs to 13 residues. Trimming left V 2 bases short and J 6 bases short, with 9 bases between.

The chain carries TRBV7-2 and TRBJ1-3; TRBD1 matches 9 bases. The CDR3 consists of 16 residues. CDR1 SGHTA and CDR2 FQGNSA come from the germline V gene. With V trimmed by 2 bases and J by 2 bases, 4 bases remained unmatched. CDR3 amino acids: CASSLLGQGAGNTIYF. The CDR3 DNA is TGTGCCAGCAGCTTATTGGGACAGGGCGCTGGAAACACCATATATTTT. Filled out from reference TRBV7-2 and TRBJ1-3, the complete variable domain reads GAGVSQSPSNKVTEKGKDVELRCDPISGHTALYWYRQSLGQGLEFLIYFQGNSAPDKSGLPSDRFSAERTGGSVSTLTIQRTQQEDSAVYLCASSLLGQGAGNTIYFGEGSWLTVV.

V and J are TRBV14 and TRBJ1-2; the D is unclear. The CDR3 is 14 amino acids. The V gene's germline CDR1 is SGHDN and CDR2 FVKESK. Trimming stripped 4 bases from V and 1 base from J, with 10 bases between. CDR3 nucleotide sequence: TGTGCCAGCAGCCCACAGATTGGTAACTATGGCTACACCTTC. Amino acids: CASSPQIGNYGYTF. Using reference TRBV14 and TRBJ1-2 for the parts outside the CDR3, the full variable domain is EAGVTQFPSHSVIEKGQTVTLRCDPISGHDNLYWYRRVMGKEIKFLLHFVKESKQDESGMPNNRFLAERTGGTYSTLKVQPAELEDSGVYFCASSPQIGNYGYTFGSGTRLTVV.

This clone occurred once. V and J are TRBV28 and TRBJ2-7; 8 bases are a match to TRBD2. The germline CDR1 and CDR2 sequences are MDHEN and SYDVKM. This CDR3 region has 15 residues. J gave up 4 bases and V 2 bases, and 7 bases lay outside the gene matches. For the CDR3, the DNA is TGTGCCAGCAGTTTAGGGACTAGTACGAGGTACGAGCAGTACTTC. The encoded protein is CASSLGTSTRYEQYF.

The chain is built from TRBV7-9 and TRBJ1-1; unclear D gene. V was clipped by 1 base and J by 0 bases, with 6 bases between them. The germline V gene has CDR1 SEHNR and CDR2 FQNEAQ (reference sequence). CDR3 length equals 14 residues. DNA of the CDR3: TGTGCCAGCAGCTTAGGGTTAGTGAACACTGAAGCTTTCTTT. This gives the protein CASSLGLVNTEAFF.

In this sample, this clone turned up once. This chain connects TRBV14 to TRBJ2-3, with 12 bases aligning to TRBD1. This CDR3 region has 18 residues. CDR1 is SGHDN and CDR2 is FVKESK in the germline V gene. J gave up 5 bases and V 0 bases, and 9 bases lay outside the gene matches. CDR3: CASSQDATGTGGRDTQYF. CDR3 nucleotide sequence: TGTGCCAGCAGCCAAGACGCAACCGGGACAGGGGGCAGAGATACGCAGTATTTT.

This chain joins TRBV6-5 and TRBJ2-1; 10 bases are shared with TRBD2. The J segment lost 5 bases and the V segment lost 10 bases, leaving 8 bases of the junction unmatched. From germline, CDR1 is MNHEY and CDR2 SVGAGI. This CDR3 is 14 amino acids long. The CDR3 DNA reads TGTGCCACCTGGGGGACTAGCGAGGACAATGAGCAGTTCTTC. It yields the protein CATWGTSEDNEQFF.

The CDR3 loop reads CASSQVGTGITNEQFF. The CDR3, as DNA: TGCGCCAGCAGCCAAGTAGGGACAGGGATAACGAATGAGCAGTTCTTC. The chain employs TRBV4-1 and TRBJ2-1; 9 nucleotides line up with TRBD1. Germline lookup yields CDR1 MGHRA and CDR2 YSYEKL. The V segment lost 1 base and the J segment 7 bases; nucleotides outside the gene matches: 8. The CDR3 has 16 amino acids.